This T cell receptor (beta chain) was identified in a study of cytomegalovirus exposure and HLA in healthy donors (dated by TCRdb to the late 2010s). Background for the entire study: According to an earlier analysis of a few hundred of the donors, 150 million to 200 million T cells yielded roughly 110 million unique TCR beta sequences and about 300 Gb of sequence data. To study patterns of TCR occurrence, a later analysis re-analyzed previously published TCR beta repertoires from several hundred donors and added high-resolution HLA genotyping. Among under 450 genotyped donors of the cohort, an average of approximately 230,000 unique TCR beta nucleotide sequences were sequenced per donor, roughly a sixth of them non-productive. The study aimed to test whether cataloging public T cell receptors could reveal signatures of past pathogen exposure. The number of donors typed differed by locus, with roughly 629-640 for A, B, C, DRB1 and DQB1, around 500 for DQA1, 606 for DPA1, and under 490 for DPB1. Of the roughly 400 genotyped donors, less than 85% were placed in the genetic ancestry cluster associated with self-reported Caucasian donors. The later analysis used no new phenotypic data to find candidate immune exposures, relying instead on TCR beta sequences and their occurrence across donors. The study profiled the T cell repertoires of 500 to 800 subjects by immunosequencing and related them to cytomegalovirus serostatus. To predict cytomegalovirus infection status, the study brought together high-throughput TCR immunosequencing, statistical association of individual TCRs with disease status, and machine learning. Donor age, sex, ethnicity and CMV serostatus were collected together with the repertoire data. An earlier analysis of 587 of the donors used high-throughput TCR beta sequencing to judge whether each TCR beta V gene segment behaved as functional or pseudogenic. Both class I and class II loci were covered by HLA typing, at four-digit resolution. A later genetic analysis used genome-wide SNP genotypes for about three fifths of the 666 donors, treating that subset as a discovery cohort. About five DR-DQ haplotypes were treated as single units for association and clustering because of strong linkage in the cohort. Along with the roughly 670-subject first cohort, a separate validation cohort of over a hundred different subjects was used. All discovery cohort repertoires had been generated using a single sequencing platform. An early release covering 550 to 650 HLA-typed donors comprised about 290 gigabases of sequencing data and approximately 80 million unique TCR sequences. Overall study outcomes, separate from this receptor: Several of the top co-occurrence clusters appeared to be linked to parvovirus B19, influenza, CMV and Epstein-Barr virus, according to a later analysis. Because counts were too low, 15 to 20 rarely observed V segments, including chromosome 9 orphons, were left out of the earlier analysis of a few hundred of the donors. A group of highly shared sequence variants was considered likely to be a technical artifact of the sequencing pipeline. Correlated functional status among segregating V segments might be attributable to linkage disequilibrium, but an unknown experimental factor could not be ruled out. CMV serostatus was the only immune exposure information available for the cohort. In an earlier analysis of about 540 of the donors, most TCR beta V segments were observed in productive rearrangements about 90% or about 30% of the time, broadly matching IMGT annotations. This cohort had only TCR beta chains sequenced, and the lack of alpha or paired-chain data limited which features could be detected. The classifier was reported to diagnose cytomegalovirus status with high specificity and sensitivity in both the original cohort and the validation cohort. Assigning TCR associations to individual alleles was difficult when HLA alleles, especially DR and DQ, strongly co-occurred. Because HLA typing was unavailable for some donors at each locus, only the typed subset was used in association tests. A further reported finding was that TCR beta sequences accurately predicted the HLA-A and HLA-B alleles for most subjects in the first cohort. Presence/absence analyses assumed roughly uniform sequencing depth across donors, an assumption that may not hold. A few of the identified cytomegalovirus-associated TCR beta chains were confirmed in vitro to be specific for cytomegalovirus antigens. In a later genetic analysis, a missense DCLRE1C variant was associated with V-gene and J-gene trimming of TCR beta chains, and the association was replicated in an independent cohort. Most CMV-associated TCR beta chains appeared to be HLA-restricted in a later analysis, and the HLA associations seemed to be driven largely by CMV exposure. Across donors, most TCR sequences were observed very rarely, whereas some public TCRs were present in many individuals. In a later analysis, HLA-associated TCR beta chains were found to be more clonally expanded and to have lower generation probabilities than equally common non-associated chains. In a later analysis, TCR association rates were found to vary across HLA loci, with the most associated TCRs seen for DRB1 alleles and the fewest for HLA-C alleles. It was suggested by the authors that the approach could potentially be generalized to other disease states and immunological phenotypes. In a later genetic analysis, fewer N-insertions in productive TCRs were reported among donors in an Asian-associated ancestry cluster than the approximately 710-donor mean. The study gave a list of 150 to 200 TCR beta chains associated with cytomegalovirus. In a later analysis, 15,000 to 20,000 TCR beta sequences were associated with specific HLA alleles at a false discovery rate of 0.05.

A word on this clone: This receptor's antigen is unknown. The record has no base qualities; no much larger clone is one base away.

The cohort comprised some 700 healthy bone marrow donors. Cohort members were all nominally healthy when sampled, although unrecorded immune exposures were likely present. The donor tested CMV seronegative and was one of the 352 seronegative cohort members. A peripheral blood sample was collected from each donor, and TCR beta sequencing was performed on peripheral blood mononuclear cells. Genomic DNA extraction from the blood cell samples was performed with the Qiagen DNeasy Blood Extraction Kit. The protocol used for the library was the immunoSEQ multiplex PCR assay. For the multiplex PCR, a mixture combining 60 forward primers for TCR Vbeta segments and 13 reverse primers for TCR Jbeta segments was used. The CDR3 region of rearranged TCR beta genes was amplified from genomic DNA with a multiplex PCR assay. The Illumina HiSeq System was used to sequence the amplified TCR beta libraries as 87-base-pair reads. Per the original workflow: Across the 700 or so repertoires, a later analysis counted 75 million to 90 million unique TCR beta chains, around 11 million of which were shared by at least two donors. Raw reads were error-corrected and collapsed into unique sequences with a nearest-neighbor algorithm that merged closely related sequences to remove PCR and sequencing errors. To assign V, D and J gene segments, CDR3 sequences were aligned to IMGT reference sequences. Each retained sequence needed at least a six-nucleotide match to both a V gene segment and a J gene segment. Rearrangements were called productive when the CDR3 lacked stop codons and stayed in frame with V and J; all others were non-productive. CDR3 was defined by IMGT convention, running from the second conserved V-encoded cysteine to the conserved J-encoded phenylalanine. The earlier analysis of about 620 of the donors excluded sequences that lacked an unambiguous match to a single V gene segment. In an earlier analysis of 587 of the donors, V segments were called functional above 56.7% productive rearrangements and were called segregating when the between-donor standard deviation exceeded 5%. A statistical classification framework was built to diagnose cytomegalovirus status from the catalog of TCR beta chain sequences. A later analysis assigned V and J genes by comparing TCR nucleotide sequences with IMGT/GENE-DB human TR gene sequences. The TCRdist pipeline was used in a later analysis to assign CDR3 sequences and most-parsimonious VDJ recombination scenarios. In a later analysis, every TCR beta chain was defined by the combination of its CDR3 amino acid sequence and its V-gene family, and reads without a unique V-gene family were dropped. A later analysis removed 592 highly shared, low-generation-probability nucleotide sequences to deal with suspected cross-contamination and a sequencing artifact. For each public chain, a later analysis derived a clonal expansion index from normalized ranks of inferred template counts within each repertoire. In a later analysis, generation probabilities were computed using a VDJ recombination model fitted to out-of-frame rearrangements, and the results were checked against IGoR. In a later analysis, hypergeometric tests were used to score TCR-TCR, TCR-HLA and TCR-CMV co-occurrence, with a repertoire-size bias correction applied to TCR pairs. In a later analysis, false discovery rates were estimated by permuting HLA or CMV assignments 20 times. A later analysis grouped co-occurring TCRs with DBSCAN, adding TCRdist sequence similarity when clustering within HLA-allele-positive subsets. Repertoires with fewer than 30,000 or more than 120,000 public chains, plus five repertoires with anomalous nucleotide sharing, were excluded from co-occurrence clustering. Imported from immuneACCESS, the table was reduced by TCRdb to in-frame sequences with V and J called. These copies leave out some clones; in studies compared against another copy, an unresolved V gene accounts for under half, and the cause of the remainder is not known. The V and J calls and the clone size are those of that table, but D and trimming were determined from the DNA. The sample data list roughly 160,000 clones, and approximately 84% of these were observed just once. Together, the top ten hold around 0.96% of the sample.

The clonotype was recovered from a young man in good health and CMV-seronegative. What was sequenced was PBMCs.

The DNA is TGTGCCAGCAGTGACGGTGGACTAGCGGGGGGACGTGCCTACGAGCAGTACTTC. Its translation is CASSDGGLAGGRAYEQYF. The chain is assembled from TRBV2 and TRBJ2-7; 14 junctional bases match TRBD2. The junction shows trimming of 3 bases on V and 2 bases on J, and the gene matches do not reach 9 bases of it. The CDR3, from cysteine to phenylalanine, totals 18 residues. Only CDR3 DNA is held: 54 bases, read in frame from base 1. CDR1 and CDR2 were assigned from the germline V gene as SNHLY and FYNNEI.